Below are 32 T cell receptor beta chains sequenced from a single sample in a study of beta chain features in type 1 diabetes. Study-level points and caveats: In every one of the four CD4+ subsets, TCRB CDR3s were moderately but significantly shorter in Type 1 diabetes patients.

Of the isolated RNA, all was reverse transcribed, and so the sequenced material was expressed TCRB transcripts. Only in-frame clones appear in the TCRdb table, and some are missing; sequencing was by immunoSEQ multiplex PCR. Of some 700,000 clones listed, about an eighth are singletons. Their cognate antigens are unknown. The sample consisted of naive CD4+ T cells from blood. Receptors were obtained from a man between 18 and 35 years old with type 1 diabetes.

A few counts support this clone. The chain has TRBV19 and TRBJ2-3; D might be TRBD1 (6 bases). The CDR3 has 13 amino acids. With 3 bases removed from V and 6 bases from J, the gap between germline ends came to 10 bases. From germline, CDR1 is LNHDA and CDR2 SQIVND (reference sequence). CDR3 loop: CASSITGHDTQYF. The CDR3 bases are TGTGCCAGTAGTATCACAGGGCACGATACGCAGTATTTT.

The genes are TRBV6-6 and TRBJ1-1, with TRBD1 identical over 7 bases. The germline V gene has CDR1 MNHNY and CDR2 SVGAGI (reference sequence). The CDR3 sequence is 15 residues long. The ends lost 2 bases at V and 0 bases at J; junction bases unmatched: 3. Written as DNA, the CDR3 is TGTGCCAGCAGTTACCAGGGACAGTTGAACACTGAAGCTTTCTTT. Translating gives CASSYQGQLNTEAFF.

This clone was seen only a few times. The gene calls are TRBV29-1 and TRBJ1-2; 7 nucleotides match TRBD1. In germline, CDR1 is SQVTM, CDR2 ANQGSEA. The J segment lost 5 bases and the V segment lost 3 bases, leaving 6 bases of the junction unmatched. This CDR3 is built from 13 residues. DNA for the CDR3: TGCAGCGTTGAGCTTATGACAGGGTATGGCTACACCTTC. Protein product: CSVELMTGYGYTF.

This clone occurred a few times. This chain connects TRBV11-2 to TRBJ2-4, with TRBD1 matching 7 bases. Germline lookup yields CDR1 SGHAT and CDR2 FQNNGV. This CDR3 is 16 amino acids long. V lost 5 bases to trimming and J lost 1 base; unmatched junction nucleotides: 8. CDR3 loop: CASSPTPDRAKNIQYF. CDR3 coding DNA: TGTGCCAGCAGCCCTACTCCGGACAGGGCCAAAAACATTCAGTACTTC.

Only a few counts were recorded for this clone. The V and J genes are TRBV4-1 and TRBJ2-1, with 10 bases identical to TRBD2. Looked up from germline, CDR1 is MGHRA and CDR2 is YSYEKL. The CDR3 has 15 residues. Unmatched junction bases numbered 4, after V lost 2 bases and J lost 6 bases. The CDR3 DNA reads as TGCGCCAGCAGCCAACAGCGGGGGGGCCGCAATGAGCAGTTCTTC. Amino acids: CASSQQRGGRNEQFF.

Only a few counts were recorded for this clone. The chain couples TRBV4-1 to TRBJ2-7; 11 bases line up with TRBD2. J gave up 6 bases and V 1 base, and 8 bases lay outside the gene matches. This CDR3 is 16 amino acids long. Germline V gene lookup returns CDR1 MGHRA and CDR2 YSYEKL. This chain's CDR3 is CASSQVASGGLSEQYF. CDR3 nucleotide sequence: TGCGCCAGCAGCCAAGTGGCTAGCGGGGGGTTAAGCGAGCAGTACTTC.

This sequence joins TRBV7-3 and TRBJ2-5; 8 bases fit TRBD1. The CDR3 has 14 amino acids. Germline V CDR1 and CDR2: SGHTA, FQGTGA. With V trimmed by 4 bases and J by 5 bases, 6 bases remained unmatched. The CDR3 region is CASSSGQGTETQYF. The CDR3 DNA is TGTGCCAGCAGCTCCGGACAGGGTACGGAGACCCAGTACTTC.

This clone showed up just a few times. This chain connects TRBV6-1 to TRBJ2-7, with TRBD1 matching over 7 bases. Germline V gives CDR1 MNHNS, CDR2 SASEGT. J was trimmed by 0 bases and V by 8 bases; bases with no gene match: 4. This CDR3 region has 13 residues. The CDR3 here is CASPGTVSYEQYF. The DNA for the CDR3 is TGTGCCAGCCCCGGGACAGTCTCCTACGAGCAGTACTTC.

This clone has more than one count but fewer than ten. The J gene is TRBJ2-7, the V gene TRBV10-3; the D gene could be TRBD1 or TRBD2 (5 bases each). This CDR3 comprises 16 residues. Germline loops: CDR1 ENHRY, CDR2 SYGVKD. The V and J ends lost 0 bases and 0 bases respectively, with 12 bases between them. CDR3: CAISESRGRHSYEQYF. CDR3 sequence (DNA): TGTGCCATCAGTGAGTCTCGGGGACGGCACTCCTACGAGCAGTACTTC.

This clone was seen only a few times. The rearrangement joins TRBV15 to TRBJ1-2, with D tentatively TRBD1 (6 bases). Trimming removed 3 bases from V and 8 bases from J, with 19 bases in between. This CDR3 has 15 residues. The germline V gene has CDR1 LNHNV and CDR2 YYDKDF (reference sequence). The DNA for the CDR3 is TGTGCCACCAGCAGGGGGGCAGACAGCTTTGGGGGCTACACCTTC. As protein: CATSRGADSFGGYTF.

This clone was seen a handful of times. The chain employs TRBV25-1 and TRBJ1-2; TRBD1 is a possible D gene (5 bases). The CDR3 covers 15 residues. CDR1 is MGHDK, CDR2 SYGVNS, per germline. V lost 2 bases to trimming and J lost 6 bases, with 16 bases between them. CDR3 bases: TGTGCCAGCAGTGAAATTGTCAGCAGGGTGGATGGCTACACCTTC. Translated, it gives CASSEIVSRVDGYTF.

V gene TRBV19 combines with J gene TRBJ1-1, with 7 bases that match TRBD1. CDR1 and CDR2 from the germline V gene are LNHDA and SQIVND (reference sequence). Trimming at V came to 11 bases and at J to 2 bases, leaving 11 bases not matched to a gene. This CDR3 is built from 14 residues. The CDR3 nucleotides read TGTGCCGGCTTTACAGGGGATTACAACACTGAAGCTTTCTTT. It codes for CAGFTGDYNTEAFF. Full variable domain (remainder filled in from reference TRBV19 and TRBJ1-1): DGGITQSPKYLFRKEGQNVTLSCEQNLNHDAMYWYRQDPGQGLRLIYYSQIVNDFQKGDIAEGYSVSREKKESFPLTVTSAQKNPTAFYLCAGFTGDYNTEAFFGQGTRLTVV.

This clone has a handful of counts. The chain combines TRBV12-5 with TRBJ2-1; no firm D call. Germline V gene data show CDR1 as LGHNT and CDR2 as FRNRAP. This CDR3 contains 13 residues. V was cut by 1 base and J by 12 bases, with 13 bases left in between. For the CDR3, the DNA is TGTGCTAGTGGTTTGGAGTGGCACCAAGGGCAGTTCTTC. This sequence encodes CASGLEWHQGQFF.

This clone appeared a few times. The chain joins TRBV19 to TRBJ1-1; D unresolved. The CDR3 runs to 15 residues. CDR1 is LNHDA and CDR2 is SQIVND in the germline V gene (reference sequence). Between the trimmed V and J ends, which lost 8 bases and 11 bases, there was a span of 27 bases. The CDR3 is CASAMGSSSILAAFF. The CDR3 DNA follows: TGTGCCAGTGCCATGGGGAGCAGTTCGATTCTGGCGGCTTTCTTT.

Only a few counts were recorded for this clone. At the DNA level, this CDR3 is encoded by other sequences in the same sample as well. The gene calls are TRBV19 and TRBJ1-5; D gene uncertain. CDR3 length: 14 residues. V was trimmed by 1 base and J by 3 bases, leaving 7 bases between them. Germline CDR1 and CDR2: LNHDA and SQIVND (reference sequence). The CDR3 is CASSIGGSNQPQHF. CDR3 bases: TGTGCCAGTAGTATAGGAGGGTCCAATCAGCCCCAGCATTTT. Drawing the rest from reference TRBV19 and TRBJ1-5, the complete variable domain is DGGITQSPKYLFRKEGQNVTLSCEQNLNHDAMYWYRQDPGQGLRLIYYSQIVNDFQKGDIAEGYSVSREKKESFPLTVTSAQKNPTAFYLCASSIGGSNQPQHFGDGTRLSIL.

This chain joins TRBV6-1 and TRBJ1-5; 8 bases fit TRBD1. Germline-derived CDR1 and CDR2 are MNHNS and SASEGT. The CDR3 loop spans 15 amino acids. Trimming took 5 bases from V and 4 from J; bases not matched to a gene: 7. The CDR3 DNA reads as TGTGCCAGCAGTCAGCAGGGGGCCGAGAATCAGCCCCAGCATTTT. It codes for CASSQQGAENQPQHF.

This clone was counted between two and nine times. CDR3 sequence reads: CASSLQGGPGSPLHF. CDR3 DNA: TGTGCCAGCAGCCTCCAGGGGGGGCCCGGGTCACCCCTCCACTTT. The V gene is TRBV14, the J gene TRBJ1-6; TRBD1 agrees at 7 bases. With V trimmed by 4 bases and J by 10 bases, 10 bases remained unmatched. CDR1 is SGHDN and CDR2 is FVKESK in the germline V gene. The CDR3 is 15 amino acids.

Only a few counts were recorded for this clone. The rearrangement links TRBV2 to TRBJ1-5, with unresolved D. The CDR3 runs to 14 residues. CDR1 and CDR2 (germline): SNHLY, FYNNEI. Trimming stripped 11 bases from V and 3 bases from J, with 17 bases between. The CDR3 here is CASSGSRDNQPQHF. The DNA for the CDR3 is TGTGCCTCCAGCGGGTCCAGAGACAATCAGCCCCAGCATTTT.

A few counts support this clone. V is TRBV5-1 and J is TRBJ2-7, with a possible D match to TRBD1 (5 bases). CDR1 SGHRS and CDR2 YFSETQ come from the germline V gene. V was clipped by 4 bases and J by 5 bases, with 16 bases between them. The CDR3 has 14 residues. CDR3 nucleotides: TGCGCCAGCAGCGCACAGGTGGCTGTGGACGAGCAGTACTTC. This encodes CASSAQVAVDEQYF.

V usage is TRBV7-2 and J usage is TRBJ2-7; 8 bases fit TRBD1. The CDR3 runs 16 residues. Trimming cost V 5 bases and J 3 bases; bases outside gene matches: 12. Looked up from germline, CDR1 is SGHTA and CDR2 is FQGNSA. In nucleotides, the CDR3 is TGTGCCAGCAGCCCGCGCCGGCGGGGACAGGACTACGAGCAGTACTTC. Its translation: CASSPRRRGQDYEQYF.

The J gene is TRBJ1-4, the V gene TRBV27; D perhaps matches TRBD1 (5 bases). Trimming removed 1 base at V and 6 bases at J, with 12 bases between. The germline V gene encodes CDR1 MNHEY and CDR2 SMNVEV (reference sequence). The CDR3 totals 15 residues. The CDR3 bases are TGTGCCAGCAGTTTATATCTGGCAGGGTATGAAAAACTGTTTTTT. Translating gives CASSLYLAGYEKLFF.

This clone has a handful of counts. The chain joins TRBV4-1 to TRBJ1-1; D is undetermined. This CDR3 contains 14 residues. In germline, CDR1 is MGHRA, CDR2 YSYEKL. The ends were cut back, 4 bases at V and 4 bases at J, with 13 bases in the middle. The CDR3 DNA sequence: TGCGCCAGCAGCCCACCTCTTAAGAGCACTGAAGCTTTCTTT. Protein: CASSPPLKSTEAFF.

The sample holds a few counts of this clone. This chain links TRBV29-1 with TRBJ1-4, with D perhaps matching TRBD1 (6 bases). This CDR3 is 13 amino acids long. Germline assignment: CDR1 SQVTM and CDR2 ANQGSEA. Trimming cost V 5 bases and J 1 base, with 8 bases left between them. CDR3 residues: CSVTRGTNEKLFF. DNA for the CDR3: TGCAGCGTTACCAGGGGAACTAATGAAAAACTGTTTTTT.

The chain employs TRBV19 and TRBJ2-1; 8 positions match TRBD1. Germline V gene lookup returns CDR1 LNHDA and CDR2 SQIVND (reference sequence). This CDR3 region has 17 residues. Trimming took 3 bases from V and 0 from J; bases not matched to a gene: 7. CDR3 bases: TGTGCCAGTAGTATGGGACACAGGGGGAGCTCCTACAATGAGCAGTTCTTC. It translates to CASSMGHRGSSYNEQFF. Filled out from reference TRBV19 and TRBJ2-1, the complete variable domain reads DGGITQSPKYLFRKEGQNVTLSCEQNLNHDAMYWYRQDPGQGLRLIYYSQIVNDFQKGDIAEGYSVSREKKESFPLTVTSAQKNPTAFYLCASSMGHRGSSYNEQFFGPGTRLTVL.

The chain couples TRBV10-3 to TRBJ2-3, with D uncertain. V lost 9 bases and J 2 bases, leaving 15 bases between the germline ends. Per germline, CDR1 ENHRY and CDR2 SYGVKD. The CDR3 length is 14 residues. The CDR3 is CAIQQAKSTDTQYF. CDR3 in DNA: TGTGCCATTCAACAAGCCAAATCCACAGATACGCAGTATTTT.

There are a few counts of this clone. The chain employs TRBV6-5 and TRBJ2-7, with TRBD2 matching 7 bases. Looked up from germline, CDR1 is MNHEY and CDR2 is SVGAGI. This CDR3 spans 14 amino acids. V dropped 6 bases and J dropped 3; count of bases not matched to a gene: 8. CDR3 region: CASSPRSGNYEQYF. The CDR3 DNA sequence: TGTGCCAGCAGCCCCAGGAGCGGGAACTACGAGCAGTACTTC.

J is TRBJ2-7 and V is TRBV4-1, with a possible D match to TRBD1 (5 bases). Germline V gene sequence: CDR1 MGHRA, CDR2 YSYEKL. The V end lost 0 bases, the J end lost 2 bases, and 23 bases lay between the germline ends. The CDR3 is 19 amino acids. The CDR3 DNA reads TGCGCCAGCAGCCAAGACCCTTACCTACTCGGACACGGAACCTACGAGCAGTACTTC. It encodes CASSQDPYLLGHGTYEQYF.

The gene calls are TRBV7-3 and TRBJ1-3, with D uncertain. In germline, CDR1 is SGHTA, CDR2 FQGTGA. CDR3 length equals 16 residues. Trimming removed 0 bases from V and 6 bases from J, with 15 bases in between. CDR3 amino acids: CASSLTVTPMENTIYF. In DNA form, the CDR3 reads TGTGCCAGCAGCTTAACCGTAACCCCTATGGAAAACACCATATATTTT. Filled out from reference TRBV7-3 and TRBJ1-3, the complete variable domain reads GAGVSQTPSNKVTEKGKYVELRCDPISGHTALYWYRQSLGQGPEFLIYFQGTGAADDSGLPNDRFFAVRPEGSVSTLKIQRTERGDSAVYLCASSLTVTPMENTIYFGEGSWLTVV.

The V and J genes are TRBV19 and TRBJ2-1, with D maybe TRBD1 (6 bases). Between the trimmed V and J ends, which lost 3 bases and 4 bases, there was a span of 13 bases. The germline CDR1 and CDR2 sequences are LNHDA and SQIVND (reference sequence). This CDR3 has 15 amino acids. The CDR3 nucleotides read TGTGCCAGTAGTATCCGGACAGAGACGTACAATGAGCAGTTCTTC. Encoded protein: CASSIRTETYNEQFF.

In this sample, this clone turned up a few times. Other DNA variants within this sample encode the same CDR3. The chain joins TRBV30 to TRBJ1-1; the D gene is possibly TRBD1 (5 bases). Trimming removed 0 bases at V and 1 base at J, with 9 bases between. The germline CDR1 and CDR2 sequences are GTSNPN and SVGIG (reference sequence). CDR3 length: 14 amino acids. The CDR3 loop reads CAWSVGTGNTEAFF. DNA for the CDR3: TGTGCCTGGAGTGTAGGGACGGGGAACACTGAAGCTTTCTTT.

The J gene is TRBJ2-7, the V gene TRBV4-2; 8 bases map to TRBD1. CDR1 is LGHNA, CDR2 YNFKEQ, per germline. After removal of 3 bases from V and 4 bases from J, the junction contained 8 bases not matched to a gene. The length of the CDR3 is 15 residues. The CDR3 region is CASSQDRVVGYEQYF. CDR3 coding DNA: TGTGCCAGCAGCCAGGACAGGGTGGTGGGGTACGAGCAGTACTTC.

The table lists this clone with a few counts. The CDR3 sequence: CASSQRGPYEQYF. DNA for the CDR3: TGTGCCAGCAGCCAGAGAGGGCCCTACGAGCAGTACTTC. V is TRBV27 and J is TRBJ2-7, with D possibly being TRBD2 (5 bases). CDR1 and CDR2 (germline): MNHEY, SMNVEV (reference sequence). The CDR3 extends over 13 amino acids. Trimming shortened V by 6 bases and J by 2 bases, and 11 bases separated the two germline ends.